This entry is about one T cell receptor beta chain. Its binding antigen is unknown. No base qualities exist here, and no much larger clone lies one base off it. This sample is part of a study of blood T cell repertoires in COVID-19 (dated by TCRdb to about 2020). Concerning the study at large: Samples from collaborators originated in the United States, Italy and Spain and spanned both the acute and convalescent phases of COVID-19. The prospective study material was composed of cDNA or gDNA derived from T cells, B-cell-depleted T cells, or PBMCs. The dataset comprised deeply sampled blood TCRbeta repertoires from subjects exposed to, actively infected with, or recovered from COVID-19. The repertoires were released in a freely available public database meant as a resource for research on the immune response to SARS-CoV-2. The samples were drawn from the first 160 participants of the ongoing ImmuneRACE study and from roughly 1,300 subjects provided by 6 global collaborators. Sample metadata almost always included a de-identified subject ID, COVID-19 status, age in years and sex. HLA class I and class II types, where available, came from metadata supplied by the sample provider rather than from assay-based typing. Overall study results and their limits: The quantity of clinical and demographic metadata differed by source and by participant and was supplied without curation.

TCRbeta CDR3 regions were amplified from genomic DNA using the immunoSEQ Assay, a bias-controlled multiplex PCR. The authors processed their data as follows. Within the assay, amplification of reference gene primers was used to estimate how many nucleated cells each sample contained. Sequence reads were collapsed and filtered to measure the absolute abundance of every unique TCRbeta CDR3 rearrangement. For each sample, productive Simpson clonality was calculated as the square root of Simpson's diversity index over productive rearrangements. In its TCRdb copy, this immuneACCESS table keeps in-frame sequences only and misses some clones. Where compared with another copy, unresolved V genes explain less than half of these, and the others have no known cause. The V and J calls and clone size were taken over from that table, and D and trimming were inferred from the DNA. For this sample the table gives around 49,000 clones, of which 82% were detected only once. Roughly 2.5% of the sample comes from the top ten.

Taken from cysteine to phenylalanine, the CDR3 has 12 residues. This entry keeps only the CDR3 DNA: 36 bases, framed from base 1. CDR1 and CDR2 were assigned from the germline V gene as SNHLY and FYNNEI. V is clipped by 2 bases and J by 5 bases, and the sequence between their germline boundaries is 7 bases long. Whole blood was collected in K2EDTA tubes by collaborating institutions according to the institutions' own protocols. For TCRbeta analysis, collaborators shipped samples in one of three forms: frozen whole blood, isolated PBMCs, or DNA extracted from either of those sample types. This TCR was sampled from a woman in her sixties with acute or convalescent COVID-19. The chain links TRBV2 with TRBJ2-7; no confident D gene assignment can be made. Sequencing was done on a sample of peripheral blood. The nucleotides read TGTGCCAGCAGTGAATTTCCCGACGAGCAGTACTTC. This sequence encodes CASSEFPDEQYF.